The clone carrying this TCR beta chain was picked up a small number of times. What it binds is unknown. One entry per CDR3 protein, called by TCRdb with MiXCR from the 5' RACE reads. This repertoire shows about 410,000 distinct CDR3 sequences, 23% found once; its top ten account for roughly 14%. This specimen belongs to a study of T-cell memory formation after mild COVID-19. Across the study: Across donors, TCR clusters were largely donor specific. General observations from the study: Contracting clones from day 15 to 85 showed balanced CD4/CD8; later expanders favored CD4+.

The sample taken for sequencing was PBMCs or a T cell subset sorted from them (not recorded which). The receptor comes from an adult woman who had mild COVID-19 (a few samples of this study predate the infection). Cell type and time point are not known.

DNA of the CDR3: TGTGCCAGCAGTTACGTGGGGCCTGGGGCCAACGTCCTGACTTTC. This encodes CASSYVGPGANVLTF. The chain uses TRBV6-5 and TRBJ2-6; TRBD1 is a possible D gene (5 bases). The germline V and J ends were trimmed by 2 bases and 2 bases, with 7 bases remaining between them. This CDR3 is built from 15 residues. The V gene's germline CDR1 is MNHEY and CDR2 SVGAGI.